The source of this T cell receptor (beta chain) is a study of PD-L1 blockade in urothelial cancer. Study at large: Chemotherapy regimens numbering 0 to 3 had been given to patients. After treatment start, blood was analyzed at 3 weeks (second dose) and at 6 weeks.

PCRs each included synthetic TCR analog templates spiked in. The method was immunoSEQ multiplex PCR; TCRdb's version includes in-frame clones alone and lacks a portion of them. This sample has about 69,000 clones; roughly 89% occur once, and the top ten carry less than 3.5%. Points from the study as a whole: Pretreatment TCR clonality in blood under the median foretold superior survival.

This clone turned up a few times. As yet, its antigen is unknown. The germline V gene has CDR1 SGHNT and CDR2 YYREEE (reference sequence). Trimming took off 0 bases at V and 2 bases at J, with 12 bases between the two ends. CDR3 length equals 17 residues. This chain connects TRBV5-4 to TRBJ2-6, with a weak D call TRBD2 (5 bases). The TCR was taken from a man in his fifties or sixties with urothelial cancer. This material consisted of PBMCs, taken around atezolizumab (anti-PD-L1) treatment. This CDR3 is CASSLGTFYTGANVLTF. DNA for the CDR3: TGTGCCAGCAGCTTGGGGACTTTTTATACTGGGGCCAACGTCCTGACTTTC.